The 10 T cell receptor beta chains below all came from one sample that was sequenced in a study of cytomegalovirus exposure and HLA in healthy donors. Profiled with immunoSEQ multiplex PCR; TCRdb holds only in-frame clones, not every one. The top ten hold roughly 30% of the sample, which has about 150,000 clones, approximately 82% seen once. The sequenced sample was PBMCs. Receptors were obtained from a young man in good health and CMV-seropositive.

J is TRBJ1-1 and V is TRBV5-4; the match to TRBD1 covers 10 bases. With 3 bases clipped from V and 2 bases from J, the junction kept 1 base outside the gene matches. The CDR3 loop spans 14 amino acids. The V gene's germline CDR1 is SGHNT and CDR2 YYREEE (reference sequence). The DNA for the CDR3 is TGTGCCAGCAGCTGGACAGGGGGAAACACTGAAGCTTTCTTT. This codes for CASSWTGGNTEAFF.

This clone was detected a few times. One junction end disagrees with the germline gene, perhaps due to a read error. CDR3 loop: CASSLAGDIADTQYF. The CDR3, as DNA: TGTGCCAGCAGCCTAGCCGGGGATATCGCAGATACGCAGTATTTT. V is TRBV7-9 and J is TRBJ2-3, with a tentative D call TRBD2 (5 bases). The CDR3 spans 15 residues. Per the germline V gene, CDR1 is SEHNR and CDR2 is FQNEAQ (reference sequence).

The chain joins TRBV15 to TRBJ1-1; the D gene is possibly TRBD1 (6 bases). This CDR3 region has 16 residues. Germline assignment: CDR1 LNHNV and CDR2 YYDKDF (reference sequence). Trimming shortened V by 0 bases and J by 6 bases, and 17 bases separated the two germline ends. The CDR3 bases are TGTGCCACCAGCAGAGAAGGAGGTACAGGGACGGCTGAAGCTTTCTTT. Residues: CATSREGGTGTAEAFF. The variable domain in full, with the rest retrieved from reference TRBV15 and TRBJ1-1, is DAMVIQNPRYQVTQFGKPVTLSCSQTLNHNVMYWYQQKSSQAPKLLFHYYDKDFNNEADTPDNFQSRRPNTSFCFLDIRSPGLGDTAMYLCATSREGGTGTAEAFFGQGTRLTVV.

For this clone: No conserved phenylalanine or tryptophan ends this CDR3, so it is likely a read error. The rearrangement links TRBV5-1 to TRBJ1-2; tentative D call: TRBD1 (5 bases). Trimming removed 0 bases at V and 2 bases at J, with 5 bases between. CDR1 and CDR2 (germline): SGHRS, YFSETQ. CDR3 length equals 13 residues. The CDR3 sequence: CASSLGQNYGYTL. CDR3 DNA sequence: TGCGCCAGCAGCTTGGGACAGAACTATGGCTACACCCTC.

J is TRBJ2-2 and V is TRBV9; 14 nucleotides line up with TRBD2. The germline gives CDR1 SGDLS, CDR2 YYNGEE. Trimming cost V 5 bases and J 6 bases; bases outside gene matches: 6. The CDR3 extends over 16 amino acids. CDR3 region: CASRGGTSGSAGELFF. The CDR3 DNA is TGTGCCAGCAGAGGGGGGACTAGCGGGAGTGCCGGGGAGCTGTTTTTT.

The chain recombines TRBV27 with TRBJ2-5, with 8 positions matching TRBD2. The CDR3 extends over 16 amino acids. CDR1 is MNHEY, CDR2 SMNVEV, per germline (reference sequence). V lost 8 bases, J lost 3 bases, and 14 bases stayed unmatched. The CDR3 spells CASPRKVRGGEETQYF. The CDR3 coding sequence is TGTGCCAGCCCCCGCAAGGTACGGGGGGGCGAAGAGACCCAGTACTTC.

J is TRBJ2-3 and V is TRBV6-6; no clear D gene. The germline V and J ends were trimmed by 11 bases and 4 bases, with 13 bases remaining between them. The CDR3 runs to 12 residues. The germline CDR1 and CDR2 sequences are MNHNY and SVGAGI (reference sequence). CDR3: CAAGVVADTQYF. For the CDR3, the DNA is TGTGCCGCCGGAGTTGTTGCAGATACGCAGTATTTT.

The rearrangement joins TRBV6-1 to TRBJ1-1; 7 nucleotides match TRBD1. Germline V CDR1 and CDR2: MNHNS, SASEGT. V was pared by 7 bases and J by 5 bases, with 13 bases of the junction left unmatched. This CDR3 spans 15 amino acids. CDR3: CASIPPKGARTEAFF. The DNA for the CDR3 is TGTGCCAGCATCCCGCCAAAGGGGGCTAGGACTGAAGCTTTCTTT.

V is TRBV7-2 and J is TRBJ2-7, with D possibly being TRBD2 (5 bases). This CDR3 region has 15 residues. Germline V CDR1 and CDR2: SGHTA, FQGNSA. Trimming stripped 5 bases from V and 0 bases from J, with 14 bases between. CDR3 amino acids: CASSPGWGPSYEQYF. Written as DNA, the CDR3 is TGTGCCAGCAGCCCGGGGTGGGGTCCCTCCTACGAGCAGTACTTC.

V usage is TRBV5-1 and J usage is TRBJ2-2; tentatively, D is TRBD1 (6 bases). This CDR3 spans 15 amino acids. The germline CDR1 and CDR2 sequences are SGHRS and YFSETQ. V was clipped by 9 bases and J by 2 bases, with 17 bases between them. CDR3 DNA: TGCGCCACCAAAACGACAGGACAAAACACCGGGGAGCTGTTTTTT. Translated, it gives CATKTTGQNTGELFF.